Shown below are 21 T cell receptor beta chains from a single sample sequenced in a study of shared clonotypes between healthy human individuals. Selected positively for CCR7 and CD45RO-negative, naive CD8 cells excluded terminally differentiated effector memory CD45RA+ cells. Here immunoSEQ multiplex PCR was the method, and the copy in TCRdb shows in-frame clones only, minus some. The repertoire consists of 550,000 to 750,000 clones, with about 90% occurring once and the leading ten covering about 24%. Sequencing was performed on naive CD8+ T cells sorted from blood. The origin of the receptors is a man aged 25 to 45 in good health.

The rearrangement joins TRBV10-2 to TRBJ2-1; tentatively, D is TRBD2 (5 bases). This CDR3 is built from 17 residues. Germline assignment: CDR1 WSHSY and CDR2 SAAADI. The V gene lost 7 bases and the J gene lost 2 bases, with 21 bases spanning the gap. CDR3 DNA sequence: TGCGCCAGCATCCCTGCTTTGGCTAGCCCCACCTACAATGAGCAGTTCTTC. Encoded protein: CASIPALASPTYNEQFF.

V and J are TRBV29-1 and TRBJ1-2; D remains unclear. The germline V gene has CDR1 SQVTM and CDR2 ANQGSEA. V dropped 0 bases and J dropped 8 bases, with 19 bases sitting between them. The CDR3 loop spans 15 amino acids. CDR3 in DNA: TGCAGCGTTGAAGAAAGTGTGGAGACTTCGGGGGGCTACACCTTC. Residues: CSVEESVETSGGYTF.

This chain links TRBV11-2 with TRBJ1-1; D call uncertain. This CDR3 contains 13 residues. Trimming stripped 4 bases from V and 5 bases from J, with 11 bases between. The V gene's germline CDR1 is SGHAT and CDR2 FQNNGV. The CDR3: CASSWEVETEAFF. The CDR3 DNA reads TGTGCCAGCAGCTGGGAGGTAGAGACTGAAGCTTTCTTT.

Worth noting for this clone: This clone may be a read error of a much larger clone one base away. This sample includes further DNA sequences coding for the same CDR3. The chain couples TRBV13 to TRBJ1-1; D remains ambiguous. The CDR3 sequence is 12 residues long. CDR1 and CDR2 (germline): PRHDT, FYEKMQ (reference sequence). Trimming cost V 3 bases and J 1 base, with 3 bases left between them. The CDR3 DNA is TGTGCCAGCAGCTTCGGGAACACTGAAGCTTTCTTT. Translated, it gives CASSFGNTEAFF.

The CDR3 nucleotides read TGTGCCAGCACCCCACCACGGGAGCTGAACACTGAAGCTTTCTTT. Translating it yields CASTPPRELNTEAFF. The chain has TRBV28 and TRBJ1-1; D remains ambiguous. The V and J ends lost 7 bases and 0 bases respectively, with 15 bases between them. The germline gives CDR1 MDHEN, CDR2 SYDVKM. This CDR3 has 15 residues.

This chain uses TRBV4-3 with TRBJ2-1; D not resolved. The CDR3 totals 17 residues. V shed 1 base and J shed 0 bases, with 13 bases lying between them. Germline CDR1 reads LGHNA; CDR2 reads YSLEER. This CDR3 is CASSQVSGLSSYNEQFF. The CDR3, as DNA: TGCGCCAGCAGCCAAGTTTCCGGGTTAAGCTCCTACAATGAGCAGTTCTTC.

CDR3 region: CASSFWHSYEQYF. In DNA form, the CDR3 reads TGTGCCAGCAGCTTTTGGCACTCCTACGAGCAGTACTTC. V is TRBV11-2 and J is TRBJ2-7; D remains ambiguous. Germline assignment: CDR1 SGHAT and CDR2 FQNNGV. This CDR3 comprises 13 residues. Trimming pared 3 bases from V and 0 bases from J, leaving 6 bases between.

The chain has TRBV5-4 and TRBJ2-7; TRBD1 matches 9 bases. This CDR3 is 15 amino acids long. Germline V gene lookup returns CDR1 SGHNT and CDR2 YYREEE (reference sequence). Trimming took 5 bases from V and 11 from J; bases not matched to a gene: 17. CDR3 sequence reads: CASRATGTGYGEEYF. DNA of the CDR3: TGTGCCAGCAGAGCGACCGGGACAGGGTATGGGGAGGAGTACTTC.

This clone was detected a few times. The rearrangement links TRBV5-4 to TRBJ2-7; TRBD1 agrees at 8 bases. V lost 6 bases, J lost 2 bases, and 7 bases stayed unmatched. The CDR3 length is 14 residues. Germline CDR1 reads SGHNT; CDR2 reads YYREEE (reference sequence). The CDR3 sequence is CASNLDRVPYEQYF. In DNA form, the CDR3 reads TGTGCCAGCAATTTGGACAGGGTCCCCTACGAGCAGTACTTC.

The rearrangement links TRBV27 to TRBJ2-2; D is possibly TRBD2 (5 bases). Germline values: CDR1 MNHEY, CDR2 SMNVEV (reference sequence). The CDR3 has 16 amino acids. Trimming shortened V by 3 bases and J by 4 bases, and 15 bases separated the two germline ends. The CDR3 nucleotides read TGTGCCAGCAGTTTCTCAAGCGGCAGGAGCACCGGGGAGCTGTTTTTT. Translation gives CASSFSSGRSTGELFF.

Turning to this clone: Additional DNA sequences in this sample encode the identical CDR3. This chain uses TRBV11-2 with TRBJ2-7; 8 bases are a match to TRBD1. The CDR3 consists of 14 residues. Germline loops: CDR1 SGHAT, CDR2 FQNNGV. V lost 1 base and J lost 4; bases outside the gene matches: 3. CDR3 in amino acids: CASSLGTGTYEQYF. In DNA form, the CDR3 reads TGTGCCAGCAGCTTAGGGACAGGGACGTACGAGCAGTACTTC. The whole variable domain, remainder taken from reference TRBV11-2 and TRBJ2-7, is EAGVAQSPRYKIIEKRQSVAFWCNPISGHATLYWYQQILGQGPKLLIQFQNNGVVDDSQLPKDRFSAERLKGVDSTLKIQPAKLEDSAVYLCASSLGTGTYEQYFGPGTRLTVT.

The gene calls are TRBV5-1 and TRBJ2-7, with D possibly TRBD1 on 6 matching bases. The end of the DNA fits TRBJ2-1 better, so the J call may be wrong. Germline CDR1 SGHRS, CDR2 YFSETQ. The CDR3 runs to 18 residues. The CDR3 DNA is TGCGCCAGCACCCAAAGCTTCACCACAGGGTCATCATACAATGAGCAGTTCTTC. This codes for CASTQSFTTGSSYNEQFF.

The V and J genes are TRBV4-1 and TRBJ1-4; the D is unclear. Trimming took off 4 bases at V and 0 bases at J, with 9 bases between the two ends. Germline CDR1 reads MGHRA; CDR2 reads YSYEKL. CDR3 length equals 15 residues. The CDR3 loop is CASSRSGPTNEKLFF. In DNA, the CDR3 is TGCGCCAGCAGCCGTAGCGGGCCAACTAATGAAAAACTGTTTTTT.

This chain links TRBV2 with TRBJ2-5; D call uncertain. This CDR3 region has 16 residues. Trimming took 6 bases from V and 2 from J, leaving 19 bases between them. Germline loops: CDR1 SNHLY, CDR2 FYNNEI. In nucleotides, the CDR3 is TGTGCCAGCAGGGAGAATACTCTCCTTCCACAAGAGACCCAGTACTTC. It specifies CASRENTLLPQETQYF.

The chain recombines TRBV7-9 with TRBJ2-2; 7 positions agree with TRBD2. The V and J ends lost 5 bases and 5 bases, in that order; junction bases with no gene match: 8. CDR3 length: 15 amino acids. Germline CDR1 reads SEHNR; CDR2 reads FQNEAQ (reference sequence). The DNA of the CDR3 is TGTGCCAGCAGCGGGGCGGGAGCAAAGACCGGGGAGCTGTTTTTT. Protein product: CASSGAGAKTGELFF.

This clone is a singleton in its sample. The gene calls are TRBV10-3 and TRBJ2-7; TRBD1 agrees at 10 bases. CDR1 and CDR2 (germline): ENHRY, SYGVKD. V trimming: 6 bases; J trimming: 3 bases; junction bases outside the gene matches: 8. The CDR3 is 15 amino acids. CDR3 nucleotides: TGTGCCATCAGGAGGGGGACAGGGGACCTCTACGAGCAGTACTTC. Protein sequence: CAIRRGTGDLYEQYF.

The chain has TRBV6-6 and TRBJ2-7, with 10 bases aligning to TRBD2. After removal of 6 bases from V and 3 bases from J, the junction contained 11 bases not matched to a gene. Germline CDR1 and CDR2: MNHNY and SVGAGI (reference sequence). CDR3 length: 16 residues. CDR3 DNA: TGTGCCAGCAGGAATCCCCGGACTAGCGGCTTCTACGAGCAGTACTTC. It codes for CASRNPRTSGFYEQYF.

V and J are TRBV28 and TRBJ2-7; D not resolved. CDR1 MDHEN and CDR2 SYDVKM come from the germline V gene. CDR3 size: 13 residues. V dropped 3 bases and J dropped 2 bases, with 8 bases sitting between them. DNA of the CDR3: TGTGCCAGCAGTTTCTATAGGGCCTACGAGCAGTACTTC. Its protein product is CASSFYRAYEQYF.

The chain carries TRBV9 and TRBJ2-3, with no clear D. Germline CDR1 reads SGDLS; CDR2 reads YYNGEE. Trimming took 0 bases from V and 4 from J, leaving 12 bases between them. The CDR3 spans 15 residues. CDR3 residues: CASSVEVGPADTQYF. The DNA of the CDR3 is TGTGCCAGCAGCGTAGAAGTAGGGCCCGCAGATACGCAGTATTTT.

In this sample, this clone turned up once. The J gene is TRBJ2-7, the V gene TRBV2, with 7 bases aligning to TRBD1. This CDR3 region has 14 residues. With V trimmed by 6 bases and J by 2 bases, 7 bases remained unmatched. From germline, CDR1 is SNHLY and CDR2 FYNNEI. CDR3 sequence reads: CASRETGWAYEQYF. As DNA, the CDR3 is TGTGCCAGCAGGGAGACAGGGTGGGCCTACGAGCAGTACTTC.

The genes are TRBV4-3 and TRBJ2-7, with 11 bases that match TRBD2. The germline gives CDR1 LGHNA, CDR2 YSLEER. V was pared by 2 bases and J by 2 bases, with 2 bases of the junction left unmatched. CDR3 size: 15 residues. The CDR3 bases are TGCGCCAGCAGCCAACTAGCGGGAGGACCCTACGAGCAGTACTTC. It specifies CASSQLAGGPYEQYF.